One and the same sample provided the 8 T cell receptor beta chains below, sequenced in a study of tumor-infiltrating lymphocytes in primary liver carcinoma (dated by TCRdb to the late 2010s). The sample was run on an Illumina HiSeq 2500. Using a constant-region primer and ProtoScript II reverse transcriptase, TCRbeta-specific cDNA was reverse-transcribed from about 460 ng total RNA. Construction of the TCRbeta libraries relied on three nested rounds of multiplex PCR, following a slightly modified ARM-PCR procedure. Each of the first two PCR rounds ran for approximately 9 cycles and used multiplex TRBV1-TRBV30 forward primers together with a Cbeta reverse primer. The raw public reads went through TCRdb reprocessing: fastp at Q25, MiXCR clone calling, in-frame beta chains kept. Under each unique CDR3 protein, matching rows form one entry showing the most common genes and DNA. The sample includes some 87,000 distinct CDR3 sequences, with approximately 72% observed a single time. The ten largest clonotypes hold around 26% of the sample.

Without any cell sorting, total RNA and DNA were extracted together from about 19-30 mg of bulk tissue using the AllPrep DNA/RNA mini kit. Sample: tumor-adjacent normal liver tissue. These receptors came from a man between 40 and 49 years old with primary liver carcinoma and hepatitis B virus infection.

To note about this clonotype: One end of the junction is discordant with germline, which a read error may explain. This chain connects TRBV5-6 to TRBJ2-7; TRBD2 is a possible D gene (6 bases). Germline V gene lookup returns CDR1 SGHDT and CDR2 YYEEEE. CDR3 length: 14 residues. The CDR3, as DNA: TGTGCCAACAGCTTGGAGCTAGCGTACAACGAGCAGTACTTC. Translated: CANSLELAYNEQYF.

This chain connects TRBV7-9 to TRBJ2-3; the D gene is possibly TRBD2 (6 bases). CDR1 is SEHNR, CDR2 FQNEAQ, per germline (reference sequence). The CDR3 extends over 15 amino acids. The CDR3: CVRSWRDGYTDTQYF. CDR3 nucleotides: TGTGTCAGGAGCTGGAGGGACGGATACACAGATACGCAGTATTTT.

As regards this clonotype: Being one base from a much bigger clone, this may be a read error. The CDR3 end shows no conserved phenylalanine or tryptophan, and so a read error is likely. V usage is TRBV7-8 and J usage is TRBJ1-5; tentatively, D is TRBD1 (6 bases). The CDR3 sequence is 15 residues long. Per germline, CDR1 SGHVS and CDR2 FQNEAQ. The V end lost 5 bases, the J end lost 4 bases, and 15 bases lay between the germline ends. The CDR3 here is CASSPLQGPNQPQHL. DNA of the CDR3: TGTGCCAGCAGCCCTTTACAGGGACCTAATCAGCCCCAGCATTTG.

Of note for this clonotype: One end of the junction varies from germline; a read error may be responsible. The chain is built from TRBV4-1 and TRBJ2-7; TRBD2 matches 7 bases. CDR1 is MGHRA and CDR2 is YSYEKL in the germline V gene. CDR3 length equals 16 residues. This chain's CDR3 is CASSQVPGDTMREQYF. CDR3 nucleotide sequence: TGCGCCAGCAGCCAAGTCCCCGGAGATACCATGCGGGAGCAATACTTC.

On this clonotype: A junction boundary mismatches the germline segment, possibly from a read error. CDR3 region: CSLEGGGWAGGRSNEEFF. The CDR3 DNA reads TGCAGCCTTGAAGGGGGGGGTTGGGCAGGGGGCCGTTCCAATGAGGAGTTCTTC. The chain employs TRBV29-1 and TRBJ2-1; D may be TRBD1 (8 bases). This CDR3 has 18 residues. Germline lookup yields CDR1 SQVTM and CDR2 ANQGSEA.

This chain connects TRBV11-2 to TRBJ2-5; no clear D gene. CDR1 is SGHAT, CDR2 FQNNGV, per germline. V lost 6 bases, J lost 0 bases, and 17 bases lay in between. This CDR3 is built from 16 residues. CDR3 nucleotide sequence: TGTGCCAGCAGATTCCGTGACTCTGCTCACCAAGAGACCCAGTACTTC. Encoded protein: CASRFRDSAHQETQYF.

Of note for this clonotype: The junction does not match germline at one end; this may be a read error. The genes are TRBV11-2 and TRBJ1-3, with no clear D. Germline lookup yields CDR1 SGHAT and CDR2 FQNNGV. This CDR3 region has 15 residues. For the CDR3, the DNA is TGTGCCAGCAGCTATACACTTCTCTCTGGAACCACCATATATTTT. It translates to CASSYTLLSGTTIYF.

Comment on this clonotype: One junction end disagrees with the germline gene, perhaps due to a read error. V usage is TRBV11-2 and J usage is TRBJ2-3; no clear D. From germline, CDR1 is SGHAT and CDR2 FQNNGV. The CDR3 contains 12 residues. CDR3 DNA sequence: TGTGCCAGCTGCTTAACGGTCGGTACGCAGTATTTT. It yields the protein CASCLTVGTQYF.